This T cell receptor (beta chain) was profiled in a study of cytomegalovirus exposure and HLA in healthy donors. This CDR3 comprises 16 residues. V was pared by 6 bases and J by 6 bases, with 13 bases of the junction left unmatched. Germline CDR1 is MNHNY and CDR2 is SVGAGI (reference sequence). Profiling relied on immunoSEQ multiplex PCR, and the TCRdb table lists in-frame clones only, not all of them. The repertoire holds tens of thousands of clones, with about 96% as singletons. The specimen sequenced was PBMCs. The receptor comes from a woman between 18 and 30 years old in good health and CMV-seronegative. The chain employs TRBV6-6 and TRBJ1-5; 8 bases align to TRBD1. The CDR3 DNA reads as TGTGCCAGCAGGGTCGGGACAGGCTCACGGGGTCAGCCCCAGCATTTT. This sequence encodes CASRVGTGSRGQPQHF.